The 23 T cell receptor beta chains below come from one sample, sequenced in a study of T cell responses to AZD1222 COVID-19 vaccine. Profiled with immunoSEQ multiplex PCR; TCRdb holds only in-frame clones, not every one. The data hold about 120,000 clones, with 94% observed a single time. Source: peripheral blood, taken 28 days after the second AZD1222 dose. Source of these receptors: an adult who received the AZD1222 COVID-19 vaccine.

The rearrangement links TRBV30 to TRBJ2-3; no firm D call. In germline, CDR1 is GTSNPN, CDR2 SVGIG (reference sequence). The CDR3 loop spans 13 amino acids. With 4 bases removed from V and 5 bases from J, the gap between germline ends came to 13 bases. The CDR3 is CAWNILSVDTQYF. The CDR3 coding sequence is TGTGCCTGGAATATCCTATCGGTAGATACGCAGTATTTT.

This clone was found once. The chain recombines TRBV7-2 with TRBJ1-2; 9 bases are a match to TRBD1. Trimming removed 3 bases from V and 4 bases from J; junction bases left unmatched: 6. This CDR3 comprises 15 residues. Germline CDR1 reads SGHTA; CDR2 reads FQGNSA. This chain's CDR3 is CASSFGDRAPYGYTF. CDR3 nucleotide sequence: TGTGCCAGCAGCTTTGGGGACAGGGCGCCCTATGGCTACACCTTC.

This clone was seen only once. The V and J genes are TRBV29-1 and TRBJ2-7; TRBD1 aligns across 7 bases. Germline-derived CDR1 and CDR2 are SQVTM and ANQGSEA. CDR3 length: 12 residues. The trim removed 6 bases at V and 5 bases at J, leaving 7 bases unmatched. CDR3 nucleotides: TGCAGCGTCGCAACAGGGGCCCACGAGCAGTACTTC. Translated, it gives CSVATGAHEQYF.

The chain links TRBV5-6 to TRBJ1-2; 9 bases line up with TRBD1. The CDR3 runs to 17 residues. V gave up 5 bases and J gave up 3 bases; unmatched junction bases: 14. Germline V lookup: CDR1 SGHDT, CDR2 YYEEEE. The CDR3 protein is CASRAGTGSMRYYGYTF. CDR3 sequence (DNA): TGTGCCAGCAGAGCCGGGACAGGGAGTATGAGGTACTATGGCTACACCTTC.

The chain combines TRBV4-2 with TRBJ1-1; TRBD1 might be the D (6 bases). Per germline, CDR1 LGHNA and CDR2 YNFKEQ. The CDR3 extends over 16 amino acids. Deletions cut 0 bases from V and 1 base from J, with 12 bases between. The DNA of the CDR3 is TGTGCCAGCAGCCAAGATCGTTCAGGGGCGAACACTGAAGCTTTCTTT. As protein: CASSQDRSGANTEAFF.

The V call is TRBV15, the J call TRBJ2-7; 8 bases map to TRBD1. Trimming removed 8 bases from V and 1 base from J; junction bases left unmatched: 1. The CDR3 consists of 12 residues. CDR1 is LNHNV and CDR2 is YYDKDF in the germline V gene (reference sequence). The CDR3 spells CATGQGSYEQYF. CDR3 sequence (DNA): TGTGCCACCGGACAGGGTTCCTACGAGCAGTACTTC.

The gene calls are TRBV9 and TRBJ2-2; 7 bases map to TRBD2. This CDR3 spans 15 amino acids. The V gene end was trimmed by 2 bases and the J gene end by 6 bases; junction bases not matched to a gene: 7. Germline V gives CDR1 SGDLS, CDR2 YYNGEE. This CDR3 reads CASSVGGLISGELFF. The CDR3 DNA reads TGTGCCAGCAGCGTGGGAGGGTTAATTTCCGGGGAGCTGTTTTTT.

V gene TRBV30 combines with J gene TRBJ1-3; the D gene is possibly TRBD1 (5 bases). CDR1 is GTSNPN, CDR2 SVGIG, per germline (reference sequence). The CDR3 consists of 14 residues. Trimming cost V 0 bases and J 7 bases, with 13 bases left between them. The CDR3 loop reads CAWSVLRKGNTIYF. CDR3 bases: TGTGCCTGGAGTGTTCTGAGGAAGGGGAACACCATATATTTT.

This rearrangement joins TRBV4-2 to TRBJ1-1; 7 bases map to TRBD1. The CDR3 has 17 amino acids. V lost 0 bases, J lost 2 bases, and 9 bases stayed unmatched. Germline loops: CDR1 LGHNA, CDR2 YNFKEQ. The CDR3 loop is CASSQEGPGQSNTEAFF. The CDR3 DNA reads TGTGCCAGCAGCCAAGAGGGGCCGGGACAGTCAAACACTGAAGCTTTCTTT.

This clone was found once. V gene TRBV19 combines with J gene TRBJ2-7; 7 bases are shared with TRBD1. Trimming at V came to 3 bases and at J to 0 bases, leaving 14 bases not matched to a gene. The CDR3 is 18 residues long. CDR1 is LNHDA, CDR2 SQIVND, per germline (reference sequence). The DNA of the CDR3 is TGTGCCAGTAGTATCCATTTAACCGGGACAGCTAGCTCCTACGAGCAGTACTTC. Amino acid sequence: CASSIHLTGTASSYEQYF.

This chain joins TRBV5-1 and TRBJ2-7; D unclear. The CDR3 loop spans 14 amino acids. Trimming left V 0 bases short and J 1 base short, with 8 bases between. CDR1 and CDR2 (germline): SGHRS, YFSETQ. CDR3 loop: CASSLGSESYEQYF. Written as DNA, the CDR3 is TGCGCCAGCAGCTTGGGGTCAGAGTCCTACGAGCAGTACTTC.

V gene TRBV10-3 combines with J gene TRBJ1-2; 11 bases are a match to TRBD1. Germline V CDR1 and CDR2: ENHRY, SYGVKD. The V segment lost 3 bases and the J segment 7 bases; nucleotides outside the gene matches: 10. The CDR3 consists of 16 residues. Written as DNA, the CDR3 is TGTGCCATCAGTGAAGGACAGGGGGCCCTGGGGTTTGGCTACACCTTC. This gives the protein CAISEGQGALGFGYTF.

Many counts were recorded for this clone. The chain combines TRBV27 with TRBJ2-7, with D possibly matching TRBD2 (6 bases). This CDR3 contains 13 residues. Germline loops: CDR1 MNHEY, CDR2 SMNVEV (reference sequence). The V end lost 3 bases, the J end lost 7 bases, and 13 bases lay between the germline ends. CDR3 nucleotide sequence: TGTGCCAGCAGTTTCACCCAGGCGGGGGAGCAGTACTTC. Amino acids: CASSFTQAGEQYF.

The chain links TRBV27 to TRBJ1-2; no reliable D call. Germline V gives CDR1 MNHEY, CDR2 SMNVEV (reference sequence). The CDR3 is made up of 13 amino acids. With 0 bases removed from V and 8 bases from J, the gap between germline ends came to 10 bases. The CDR3 region is CASSLSPLQGYTF. Written as DNA, the CDR3 is TGTGCCAGCAGTTTATCCCCTTTACAAGGCTACACCTTC.

V and J are TRBV7-9 and TRBJ2-7; unclear D gene. Looked up from germline, CDR1 is SEHNR and CDR2 is FQNEAQ (reference sequence). The germline V and J ends were trimmed by 5 bases and 5 bases, with 10 bases remaining between them. CDR3 length equals 12 residues. The CDR3 sequence: CASSNVPHEQYF. Here the CDR3 DNA reads TGTGCCAGCAGCAACGTCCCGCACGAGCAGTACTTC.

This chain connects TRBV27 to TRBJ2-1, with 8 nucleotides matching TRBD1. The germline V gene has CDR1 MNHEY and CDR2 SMNVEV (reference sequence). The CDR3 consists of 18 residues. With V trimmed by 5 bases and J by 5 bases, 17 bases remained unmatched. In DNA form, the CDR3 reads TGTGCCAGCAGTCGGGATGACAGGGGAGTCGTTAATGACAATGAGCAGTTCTTC. Its translation: CASSRDDRGVVNDNEQFF.

The chain links TRBV2 to TRBJ1-5; maybe TRBD1 (5 bases). The ends were cut back, 6 bases at V and 7 bases at J, with 16 bases in the middle. The CDR3 consists of 14 residues. Germline V gene data show CDR1 as SNHLY and CDR2 as FYNNEI. CDR3 protein: CASSSTGGGQPQHF. The CDR3 nucleotides are TGTGCCAGCAGCTCCACAGGAGGAGGGCAGCCCCAGCATTTT.

The chain recombines TRBV7-9 with TRBJ2-3, with 11 bases lining up with TRBD2. Germline V lookup: CDR1 SEHNR, CDR2 FQNEAQ (reference sequence). V lost 4 bases to trimming and J lost 0 bases; unmatched junction nucleotides: 6. There are 17 residues in the CDR3. CDR3 coding DNA: TGTGCCAGCAGCTCCACCCGGACTAGCGGGAGCACAGATACGCAGTATTTT. Amino acid sequence: CASSSTRTSGSTDTQYF.

The chain is built from TRBV23-1 and TRBJ1-2; D may be TRBD1 (5 bases). TRBV23-1 is an ORF, with its function uncertain. The CDR3 totals 15 residues. Trimming left V 5 bases short and J 4 bases short, with 17 bases between. In nucleotides, the CDR3 is TGCGCCAGCAGTTCCTGGGGCCCCCAGTTCTATGGCTACACCTTC. Residues: CASSSWGPQFYGYTF.

This chain uses TRBV27 with TRBJ1-1; no clear D. V was cut by 2 bases and J by 5 bases, with 9 bases left in between. The CDR3 has 13 amino acids. Looked up from germline, CDR1 is MNHEY and CDR2 is SMNVEV (reference sequence). For the CDR3, the DNA is TGTGCCAGCAGTTTAAACCCTGGGACTGAAGCTTTCTTT. This gives the protein CASSLNPGTEAFF.

The V call is TRBV27, the J call TRBJ1-1; 9 positions agree with TRBD1. CDR1 is MNHEY, CDR2 SMNVEV, per germline (reference sequence). V lost 1 base to trimming and J lost 2 bases; unmatched junction nucleotides: 8. CDR3 length: 17 residues. The CDR3 region is CASSLYGTGPFNTEAFF. The CDR3 coding sequence is TGTGCCAGCAGTTTATACGGGACAGGGCCTTTTAACACTGAAGCTTTCTTT.

To note about this clone: The junction does not match germline at one end; this may be a read error. The J gene is TRBJ1-6, the V gene TRBV11-2, with D unclear. Germline CDR1 is SGHAT and CDR2 is FQNNGV. The CDR3 consists of 13 residues. The CDR3 DNA follows: TGTGCCAGCAGCTTAGAACTGGGGAGGGAGCCGCATTTT. Protein: CASSLELGREPHF.

This chain joins TRBV7-2 and TRBJ1-2, with D possibly matching TRBD1 (6 bases). The CDR3 loop spans 15 amino acids. Germline V gene data show CDR1 as SGHTA and CDR2 as FQGNSA. The V gene lost 1 base and the J gene lost 4 bases, with 13 bases spanning the gap. The CDR3 reads CASSLVVRGGYGYTF. Written as DNA, the CDR3 is TGTGCCAGCAGCTTAGTAGTTAGGGGGGGCTATGGCTACACCTTC.